This TCR beta chain emerged from a study of cytomegalovirus exposure and HLA in healthy donors. Vbeta (60) and Jbeta (13) primers were used in the PCR. Profiled with immunoSEQ multiplex PCR; TCRdb holds only in-frame clones, not every one. The sample has some 95,000 clones, roughly 80% seen once. Study results and caveats: Another analysis was done later, and it associated approximately 15,000 TCR beta sequences with HLA alleles at 0.05 false discovery rate. Within an earlier analysis, most TCR beta V segments proved productive either about 87% or about 30% of the time.

Turning to this clone: Its target is unknown.

The sequence derives from a man between 45 and 60 years old in good health and CMV-seropositive. The source material was PBMCs.

CDR3 protein: CASSSYRETQYF. The DNA for the CDR3 is TGTGCCAGCAGCTCGTACAGGGAGACCCAGTACTTC. This chain links TRBV7-7 with TRBJ2-5; a weak D match, TRBD1 (5 bases). The CDR3 covers 12 residues. The germline V gene encodes CDR1 SSHAT and CDR2 FNYEAQ (reference sequence). Trimming pared 4 bases from V and 5 bases from J, leaving 8 bases between.